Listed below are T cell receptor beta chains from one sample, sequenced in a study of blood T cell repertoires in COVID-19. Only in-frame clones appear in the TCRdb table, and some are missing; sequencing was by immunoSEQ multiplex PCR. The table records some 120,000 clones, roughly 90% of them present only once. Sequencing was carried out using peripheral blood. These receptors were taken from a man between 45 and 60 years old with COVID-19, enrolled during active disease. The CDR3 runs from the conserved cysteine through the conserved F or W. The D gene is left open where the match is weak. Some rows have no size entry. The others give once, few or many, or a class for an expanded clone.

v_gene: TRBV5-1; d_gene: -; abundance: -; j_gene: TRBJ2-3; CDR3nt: TGCGCCAGCAGCCCCGCGGGCCCCCGAACAGATACGCAGTATTTT; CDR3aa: CASSPAGPRTDTQYF
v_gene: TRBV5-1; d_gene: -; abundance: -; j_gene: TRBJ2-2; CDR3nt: TGCGCCAGCAGCTTAACGGGACAGAACACCGGGGAGCTGTTTTTT; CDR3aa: CASSLTGQNTGELFF
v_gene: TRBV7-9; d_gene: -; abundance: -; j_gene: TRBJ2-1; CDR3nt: TGTGCCAGCAGGAGCCGGGATGAGCAGTTCTTC; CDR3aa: CASRSRDEQFF
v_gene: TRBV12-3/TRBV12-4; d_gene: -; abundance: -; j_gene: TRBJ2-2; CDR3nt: TGTGCCAGCAGTATTAAGGGGCGCGGGGAGCTGTTTTTT; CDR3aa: CASSIKGRGELFF
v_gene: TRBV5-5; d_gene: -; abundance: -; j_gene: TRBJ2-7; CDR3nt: TGTGCCAGCAGCGGCCACTACGAGCAGTACTTC; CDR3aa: CASSGHYEQYF
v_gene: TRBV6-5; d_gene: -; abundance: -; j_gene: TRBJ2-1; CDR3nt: TGTGCCAGCAGTTCAGGGTCCCTCGTCCCTGAGCAGTTCTTC; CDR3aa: CASSSGSLVPEQFF
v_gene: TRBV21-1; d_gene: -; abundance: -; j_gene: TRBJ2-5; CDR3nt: TGTGCCAGCAGCAAAGTGGAGGGAAGAACAATCGGAGAGACCCAGTACTTC; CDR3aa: CASSKVEGRTIGETQYF
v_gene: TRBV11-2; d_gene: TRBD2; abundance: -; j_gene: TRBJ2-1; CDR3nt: TGTGCCAGCAGCTACAGGACTAGCGGACTACTCAATGAGCAGTTCTTC; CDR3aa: CASSYRTSGLLNEQFF
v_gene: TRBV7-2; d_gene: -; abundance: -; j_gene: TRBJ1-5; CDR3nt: TGTGCCAGCAGCCTCAGGGGTGATCAGCCCCAGCATTTT; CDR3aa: CASSLRGDQPQHF
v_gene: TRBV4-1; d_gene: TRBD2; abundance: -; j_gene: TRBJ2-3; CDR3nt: TGCGCCAGCAGCCCCTTGGCTAGCGGAGACCCGGATACGCAGTATTTT; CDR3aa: CASSPLASGDPDTQYF
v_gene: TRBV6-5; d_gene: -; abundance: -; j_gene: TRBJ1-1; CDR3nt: TGTGCCACCTCGCCGGGGATGAACACTGAAGCTTTCTTT; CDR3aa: CATSPGMNTEAFF
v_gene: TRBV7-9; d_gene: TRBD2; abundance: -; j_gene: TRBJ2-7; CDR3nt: TGTGCCAGCAGCTCGGATAGCGGGGTCTACGAGCAGTACTTC; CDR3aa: CASSSDSGVYEQYF
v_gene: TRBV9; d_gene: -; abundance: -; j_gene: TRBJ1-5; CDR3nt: TGTGCCAGCAGCGCCGGGACAAGCAATCAGCCCCAGCATTTT; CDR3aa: CASSAGTSNQPQHF
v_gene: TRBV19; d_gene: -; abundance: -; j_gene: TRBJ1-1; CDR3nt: TGTGCCAGTAGTATAGATCCCAGGGAATTGAACACTGAAGCTTTCTTT; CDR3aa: CASSIDPRELNTEAFF
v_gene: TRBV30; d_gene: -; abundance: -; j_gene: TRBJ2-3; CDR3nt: TGTGCCTGGAGTGTAAAGCGGACGCAGTATTTT; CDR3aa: CAWSVKRTQYF
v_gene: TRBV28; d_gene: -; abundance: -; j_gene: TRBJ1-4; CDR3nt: TGTGCCAGCAGTTTGACAGGCCCGCTTGAAAAACTGTTTTTT; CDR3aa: CASSLTGPLEKLFF
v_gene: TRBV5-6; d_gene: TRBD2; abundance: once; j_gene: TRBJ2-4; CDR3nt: TGTGCCAGCAGCTTGGCTGGGACTAGCGGGAGGATGAACATTCAGTACTTC; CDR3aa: CASSLAGTSGRMNIQYF
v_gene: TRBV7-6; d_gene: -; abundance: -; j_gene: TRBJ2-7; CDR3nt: TGTGCCAGCTCAATAGCGGATGGTCTTGAGCAGTACTTC; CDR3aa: CASSIADGLEQYF
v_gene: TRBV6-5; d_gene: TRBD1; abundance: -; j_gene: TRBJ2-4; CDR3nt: TGTGCCAGCAGTCGACAGGGACAGGGGGACATTCAGTACTTC; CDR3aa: CASSRQGQGDIQYF
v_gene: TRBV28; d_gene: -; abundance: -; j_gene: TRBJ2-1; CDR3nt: TGTGCCAGCAGTTTACCTACTTACAATGAGCAGTTCTTC; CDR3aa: CASSLPTYNEQFF
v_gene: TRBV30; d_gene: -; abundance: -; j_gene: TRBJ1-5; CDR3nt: TGTGCCTGGAGTCCTATCTCGGGGCAGCCCCAGCATTTT; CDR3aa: CAWSPISGQPQHF
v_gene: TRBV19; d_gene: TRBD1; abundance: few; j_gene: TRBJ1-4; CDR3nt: TGTGCCAGTAGGCTCACGGGACAGGGGCCTAATGAAAAACTGTTTTTT; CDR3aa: CASRLTGQGPNEKLFF
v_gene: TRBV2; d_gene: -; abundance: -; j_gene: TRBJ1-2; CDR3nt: TGTGCCAGCAGTCAGATACAGGGTGGTGGCTACACCTTC; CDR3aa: CASSQIQGGGYTF
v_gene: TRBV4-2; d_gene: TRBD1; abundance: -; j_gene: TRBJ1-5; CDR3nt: TGTGCCAGCAGCCAAGTGGGACAGAATCAGCCCCAGCATTTT; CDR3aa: CASSQVGQNQPQHF
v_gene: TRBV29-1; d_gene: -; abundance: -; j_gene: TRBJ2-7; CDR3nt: TGCAGCGTAGAGGAGTGGAACGAGCAGTACTTC; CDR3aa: CSVEEWNEQYF
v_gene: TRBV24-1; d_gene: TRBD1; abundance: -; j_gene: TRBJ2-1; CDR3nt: TGTGCCACCAGGGGACAGGGGGCCCACAATGAGCAGTTCTTC; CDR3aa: CATRGQGAHNEQFF
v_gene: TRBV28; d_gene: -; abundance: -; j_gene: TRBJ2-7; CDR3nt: TGTGCCAGCAGACTTTCAGGGGTTTACGAGCAGTACTTC; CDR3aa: CASRLSGVYEQYF
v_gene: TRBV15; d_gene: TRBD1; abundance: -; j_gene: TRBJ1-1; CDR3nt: TGTGCCACCAGCATCGGGACAGCTAGTGAAGCTTTCTTT; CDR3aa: CATSIGTASEAFF
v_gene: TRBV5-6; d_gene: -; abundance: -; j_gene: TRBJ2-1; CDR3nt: TGTGCCAGCAGCCCGGCCTATGAGCGCTCCTACAATGAGCAGTTCTTC; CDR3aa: CASSPAYERSYNEQFF
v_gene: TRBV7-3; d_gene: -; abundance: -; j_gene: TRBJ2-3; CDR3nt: TGTGCCAGCAGCCCAGGGTTTGACACAGATACGCAGTATTTT; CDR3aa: CASSPGFDTDTQYF